A single sample is the source of the 14 T cell receptor beta chains below, sequenced in a study of cytomegalovirus exposure and HLA in healthy donors. The PCR had 60 Vbeta and 13 Jbeta primers. Assay: immunoSEQ multiplex PCR; the TCRdb copy retains only in-frame clones and omits some. The sample holds 200,000 to 300,000 clones, 80% to 85% seen once. Source material: PBMCs. The receptors come from a woman aged 55-69 years in good health and CMV-seropositive.

This chain joins TRBV11-2 and TRBJ2-1, with 9 positions matching TRBD1. The CDR3 contains 16 residues. Trimming removed 5 bases from V and 3 bases from J; junction bases left unmatched: 8. The V gene's germline CDR1 is SGHAT and CDR2 FQNNGV. Here the CDR3 DNA reads TGTGCCAGCAGCGCCAAGACAGGGGGGTTCTACAATGAGCAGTTCTTC. Its protein is CASSAKTGGFYNEQFF.

This chain links TRBV5-1 with TRBJ1-1, with TRBD1 matching over 9 bases. This CDR3 is built from 14 residues. Germline trimming cut 2 bases from V and 5 bases from J; bases unmatched to any gene: 4. In germline, CDR1 is SGHRS, CDR2 YFSETQ. The CDR3 sequence: CASSFTGGYTEAFF. The DNA for the CDR3 is TGCGCCAGCAGCTTCACAGGGGGCTATACTGAAGCTTTCTTT.

The chain employs TRBV28 and TRBJ1-1, with D possibly being TRBD1 (5 bases). Looked up from germline, CDR1 is MDHEN and CDR2 is SYDVKM. V gave up 5 bases and J gave up 1 base, with 14 bases separating them. The CDR3 totals 15 residues. The CDR3 is CASSPRSDTNTEAFF. In DNA, the CDR3 is TGTGCCAGCAGTCCACGCTCGGACACGAACACTGAAGCTTTCTTT.

The chain combines TRBV28 with TRBJ2-7; 8 bases agree with TRBD1. V lost 6 bases, J lost 3 bases, and 4 bases stayed unmatched. Germline CDR1 is MDHEN and CDR2 is SYDVKM. The CDR3 spans 13 residues. The chain's CDR3 is CASRVTGGYEQYF. The CDR3 DNA sequence: TGTGCCAGCAGGGTTACAGGGGGCTACGAGCAGTACTTC.

The chain carries TRBV10-2 and TRBJ2-3; D may be TRBD2 (5 bases). CDR3 length equals 15 residues. V was cut by 2 bases and J by 2 bases, with 11 bases left in between. From germline, CDR1 is WSHSY and CDR2 SAAADI. The CDR3 DNA reads as TGCGCCAGCAGTGAGAGAGGACTGCCCACAGATACGCAGTATTTT. Translated, it gives CASSERGLPTDTQYF.

The rearrangement links TRBV19 to TRBJ2-2, with D maybe TRBD2 (6 bases). Trimming took off 3 bases at V and 5 bases at J, with 10 bases between the two ends. CDR1 is LNHDA, CDR2 SQIVND, per germline (reference sequence). The CDR3 loop spans 14 amino acids. The CDR3 DNA is TGTGCCAGTAGTATGTGGGGGGATACCGGGGAGCTGTTTTTT. This encodes CASSMWGDTGELFF.

The chain has TRBV15 and TRBJ2-5; 7 nucleotides align to TRBD1. The CDR3 is made up of 17 amino acids. Germline-derived CDR1 and CDR2 are LNHNV and YYDKDF (reference sequence). V lost 1 base and J lost 4; bases outside the gene matches: 12. The CDR3, as DNA: TGTGCCACCAGCAGAGGGTATGTGGCAGGGGGATCAGAGACCCAGTACTTC. Encoded protein: CATSRGYVAGGSETQYF.

The chain links TRBV4-1 to TRBJ2-6; D ambiguous. CDR3 size: 15 residues. V was clipped by 1 base and J by 3 bases, with 7 bases between them. Germline V gene lookup returns CDR1 MGHRA and CDR2 YSYEKL. Written as DNA, the CDR3 is TGCGCCAGCAGCCAAGGAGTAAGTGGGGCCAACGTCCTGACTTTC. Protein sequence: CASSQGVSGANVLTF.

In its sample, this clone was seen a few times. The chain links TRBV5-1 to TRBJ2-1, with 7 bases identical to TRBD1. CDR1 is SGHRS and CDR2 is YFSETQ in the germline V gene. The CDR3 covers 17 residues. V lost 5 bases and J lost 4; bases outside the gene matches: 15. CDR3 region: CASSFGPGTDVYNEQFF. The CDR3 DNA is TGCGCCAGCAGTTTTGGACCGGGGACAGACGTATACAATGAGCAGTTCTTC.

This chain connects TRBV29-1 to TRBJ2-3; the D is unclear. Per germline, CDR1 SQVTM and CDR2 ANQGSEA. The V end lost 5 bases, the J end lost 0 bases, and 6 bases lay between the germline ends. The CDR3 extends over 12 amino acids. The CDR3 DNA sequence: TGCAGCGTTCTGCGGAGCACAGATACGCAGTATTTT. This sequence encodes CSVLRSTDTQYF.

The chain couples TRBV28 to TRBJ1-5, with 9 bases aligning to TRBD1. Per the germline V gene, CDR1 is MDHEN and CDR2 is SYDVKM. V lost 7 bases and J lost 1; bases outside the gene matches: 5. This CDR3 contains 15 residues. CDR3 region: CASITGGLSNQPQHF. The CDR3 nucleotides are TGTGCCAGCATTACAGGGGGCTTGAGCAATCAGCCCCAGCATTTT.

This clone occurred a few times. The chain couples TRBV14 to TRBJ2-5, with a weak D call TRBD1 (5 bases). Germline CDR1 SGHDN, CDR2 FVKESK. The germline V and J ends were trimmed by 3 bases and 5 bases, with 7 bases remaining between them. This CDR3 spans 12 amino acids. The CDR3, as DNA: TGTGCCAGCAGCCACTACAGGGAGACCCAGTACTTC. The encoded protein is CASSHYRETQYF.

CDR3: CASSNLLGQRNQPQHF. DNA for the CDR3: TGTGCCAGTTCAAATCTATTGGGACAACGTAATCAGCCCCAGCATTTT. The chain employs TRBV19 and TRBJ1-5; tentative D call: TRBD1 (6 bases). V lost 8 bases to trimming and J lost 4 bases, with 21 bases between them. Germline CDR1 reads LNHDA; CDR2 reads SQIVND (reference sequence). The CDR3 sequence is 16 residues long.

In DNA, the CDR3 is TGTGCCAGCAGTCAGGACAGCAGCAATCAGCCCCAGCATTTT. Its translation is CASSQDSSNQPQHF. V and J are TRBV27 and TRBJ1-5; D possibly corresponds to TRBD1 (6 bases). Per germline, CDR1 MNHEY and CDR2 SMNVEV (reference sequence). V shed 5 bases and J shed 1 base, with 9 bases lying between them. CDR3 length: 14 amino acids.